The present entry profiles one T cell receptor beta chain with its context. Using a J-beta primer mix together with a sample-barcoded 5' primer, a second PCR was run for about 6 to 11 cycles. TCRdb passed the 5' RACE reads through MiXCR, listing each CDR3 protein once. The sample shows some 1.5 million distinct CDR3 sequences, roughly 28% of them seen only once. This sample stems from a study of blood T cells in healthy people across ages. Trimming removed 1 base at V and 2 bases at J, with 11 bases between. CDR1 is SGHRS and CDR2 is YFSETQ in the germline V gene. There are 15 residues in the CDR3. The chain couples TRBV5-1 to TRBJ2-3, with D perhaps matching TRBD2 (6 bases). Sequenced: blood. The source of this sequence is a woman in her 30s in good health. CDR3 amino acids: CASSLRGSVTDTQYF. CDR3 bases: TGCGCCAGCAGCTTGCGGGGGTCAGTCACAGATACGCAGTATTTT.